The 15 T cell receptor beta chains given below trace back to one sample, sequenced in a study of T cell responses to AZD1222 COVID-19 vaccine. The repertoire was sequenced with immunoSEQ multiplex PCR; TCRdb's copy has only in-frame clones and lacks some. Among roughly 120,000 clones listed, more than 75% were seen once. The sample consisted of peripheral blood, taken 28 days after the second AZD1222 dose. The receptors stem from an adult who received the AZD1222 COVID-19 vaccine.

This chain joins TRBV5-4 and TRBJ1-2, with D uncertain. The CDR3 runs to 13 residues. In germline, CDR1 is SGHNT, CDR2 YYREEE (reference sequence). V shed 3 bases and J shed 1 base, with 7 bases lying between them. CDR3 bases: TGTGCCAGCAGCTCAATCTATAACTATGGCTACACCTTC. It translates to CASSSIYNYGYTF.

The genes are TRBV19 and TRBJ2-1, with 13 bases matching TRBD2. J gave up 9 bases and V 6 bases, and 23 bases lay outside the gene matches. CDR1 LNHDA and CDR2 SQIVND come from the germline V gene (reference sequence). This CDR3 region has 20 residues. The CDR3 sequence: CASSLVSSAGLAGARGEQFF. The CDR3 nucleotides are TGTGCCAGTAGCCTGGTTTCGAGCGCCGGACTAGCGGGAGCTCGGGGTGAGCAGTTCTTC. Full variable domain (rest looked up from reference TRBV19 and TRBJ2-1): DGGITQSPKYLFRKEGQNVTLSCEQNLNHDAMYWYRQDPGQGLRLIYYSQIVNDFQKGDIAEGYSVSREKKESFPLTVTSAQKNPTAFYLCASSLVSSAGLAGARGEQFFGPGTRLTVL.

The V gene is TRBV7-3, the J gene TRBJ2-1; possible D gene TRBD1, 6 bases. The ends were cut back, 3 bases at V and 0 bases at J, with 9 bases in the middle. Germline V gene data show CDR1 as SGHTA and CDR2 as FQGTGA. The CDR3 has 15 residues. CDR3 region: CASSLAGDSYNEQFF. The DNA for the CDR3 is TGTGCCAGCAGCTTGGCAGGGGACTCCTACAATGAGCAGTTCTTC.

The genes are TRBV24-1 and TRBJ1-3; D is unresolved. This CDR3 spans 12 amino acids. Looked up from germline, CDR1 is KGHDR and CDR2 is SFDVKD. V lost 7 bases to trimming and J lost 1 base, with 4 bases between them. CDR3 in amino acids: CATSKSGNTIYF. CDR3 sequence (DNA): TGTGCCACCAGCAAATCTGGAAACACCATATATTTT.

This clone was observed a handful of times. This rearrangement joins TRBV14 to TRBJ2-7; D is uncertain. V was pared by 4 bases and J by 4 bases, with 11 bases between. The CDR3 has 13 residues. CDR1 and CDR2 (germline): SGHDN, FVKESK. CDR3 nucleotide sequence: TGTGCCAGCAGCCCCGCCTCAGGTTACGAGCAGTACTTC. Translation: CASSPASGYEQYF.

V usage is TRBV5-1 and J usage is TRBJ2-2, with D perhaps matching TRBD2 (6 bases). Trimming took off 3 bases at V and 5 bases at J, with 11 bases between the two ends. There are 14 residues in the CDR3. Germline assignment: CDR1 SGHRS and CDR2 YFSETQ. The CDR3 region is CASSSGGATGELFF. The CDR3 DNA follows: TGCGCCAGCAGCTCCGGGGGAGCGACCGGGGAGCTGTTTTTT.

This chain links TRBV24-1 with TRBJ1-6; 7 bases are shared with TRBD1. The CDR3 runs 13 residues. CDR1 KGHDR and CDR2 SFDVKD come from the germline V gene. J lost 7 bases, V lost 6 bases, and 2 bases had no gene match. CDR3 sequence reads: CATSLTGNSPLHF. The CDR3 region has the DNA TGTGCCACCAGTCTGACAGGGAATTCACCCCTCCACTTT.

This clone has only one observation. The J gene is TRBJ2-1, the V gene TRBV24-1; D is possibly TRBD1 or TRBD2 (6 bases each). From germline, CDR1 is KGHDR and CDR2 SFDVKD. The CDR3 sequence is 16 residues long. The V end lost 0 bases, the J end lost 8 bases, and 16 bases lay between the germline ends. CDR3 DNA sequence: TGTGCCACCAGTGATTTGAGAGAGGGGGGCGTCTATGAGCAGTTCTTC. Translated, it gives CATSDLREGGVYEQFF.

CDR3 residues: CASSITGRGEAFF. The CDR3 coding sequence is TGTGCCAGCAGTATCACAGGGCGGGGGGAAGCTTTCTTT. The chain carries TRBV28 and TRBJ1-1, with a possible D match to TRBD1 (6 bases). The CDR3 totals 13 residues. The germline V gene encodes CDR1 MDHEN and CDR2 SYDVKM. V lost 5 bases and J lost 8, with 15 bases in between.

This chain uses TRBV5-1 with TRBJ2-5, with 12 nucleotides matching TRBD2. Germline V gene lookup returns CDR1 SGHRS and CDR2 YFSETQ. The CDR3 runs to 18 residues. V lost 1 base to trimming and J lost 1 base; unmatched junction nucleotides: 8. Here the CDR3 reads CASSLRPSGGAPQETQYF. The CDR3 DNA follows: TGCGCCAGCAGCTTGCGGCCTAGCGGGGGGGCTCCCCAAGAGACCCAGTACTTC.

The chain carries TRBV19 and TRBJ1-2, with D perhaps matching TRBD1 (6 bases). Germline CDR1 is LNHDA and CDR2 is SQIVND (reference sequence). This CDR3 is built from 13 residues. V lost 5 bases to trimming and J lost 7 bases, with 14 bases between them. In DNA form, the CDR3 reads TGTGCCAGTAGTCCCTCAGGGGCGCGTGGCTACACCTTC. This encodes CASSPSGARGYTF.

The chain uses TRBV9 and TRBJ1-1, with D unclear. The CDR3 spans 16 residues. V was cut by 4 bases and J by 0 bases, with 16 bases left in between. In germline, CDR1 is SGDLS, CDR2 YYNGEE. CDR3 protein: CASSPLVGAMNTEAFF. For the CDR3, the DNA is TGTGCCAGCAGCCCCCTGGTAGGTGCGATGAACACTGAAGCTTTCTTT.

This chain connects TRBV7-9 to TRBJ1-6, with 8 bases fitting TRBD1. CDR1 and CDR2 (germline): SEHNR, FQNEAQ (reference sequence). This CDR3 is 16 amino acids long. Trimming took 5 bases from V and 6 from J; bases not matched to a gene: 9. CDR3 sequence reads: CASSPRGQETNSPLHF. CDR3 in DNA: TGTGCCAGCAGCCCAAGGGGACAGGAGACTAATTCACCCCTCCACTTT.

V and J are TRBV6-2 or TRBV6-3 and TRBJ2-7; D is ambiguous. The germline gives CDR1 MNHEY, CDR2 SVGEGT. Between the trimmed V and J ends, which lost 5 bases and 4 bases, there was a span of 15 bases. This CDR3 contains 14 residues. Written as DNA, the CDR3 is TGTGCCAGCAGTCCAGATAGCCCTGGGTACGAGCAGTACTTC. This codes for CASSPDSPGYEQYF.

This chain links TRBV3-1 (or the pseudogene TRBV3-2) with TRBJ1-5; 10 bases are shared with TRBD1. Trimming at V came to 5 bases and at J to 5 bases, leaving 0 bases not matched to a gene. Germline CDR1 LGHDT, CDR2 YNNKEL (reference sequence). The CDR3 length is 13 residues. DNA for the CDR3: TGTGCCAGCAGCGGGACAGGGGATCAGCCCCAGCATTTT. It is translated as CASSGTGDQPQHF.